A single T cell receptor (beta chain) is shown here with its context. This sample is part of a study of T cell changes during pregnancy in multiple sclerosis. V trimming: 5 bases; J trimming: 4 bases; junction bases outside the gene matches: 10. CDR3 length equals 15 residues. In germline, CDR1 is LNHDA, CDR2 SQIVND (reference sequence). Clones were sequenced by immunoSEQ multiplex PCR, and TCRdb holds only the in-frame ones, with some missing. The table includes tens of thousands of clones, approximately 91% detected once. This clonotype was sampled from a female donor in good health, enrolled as a control in a pregnancy study. The source was peripheral blood, collected after pregnancy. The chain links TRBV19 to TRBJ2-7; 8 bases line up with TRBD1. The CDR3 DNA is TGTGCCAGTAGTGCCAGGACAGGGCGCGGGTACGAGCAGTACTTC. Its translation: CASSARTGRGYEQYF. Full variable domain (remainder filled in from reference TRBV19 and TRBJ2-7): DGGITQSPKYLFRKEGQNVTLSCEQNLNHDAMYWYRQDPGQGLRLIYYSQIVNDFQKGDIAEGYSVSREKKESFPLTVTSAQKNPTAFYLCASSARTGRGYEQYFGPGTRLTVT.